This T cell receptor beta chain is from a study of control samples from healthy donors and cancer patients. Assay used: immunoSEQ multiplex PCR; TCRdb lists only in-frame clones, some missing. The sample lists 75,000 to 90,000 clones; over 75% were seen once. CDR3 size: 15 residues. The germline CDR1 and CDR2 sequences are MNHNY and SVGAGI (reference sequence). With 3 bases removed from V and 5 bases from J, the gap between germline ends came to 17 bases. The source material was blood. This receptor was identified in a woman between 35 and 50 years old in good health. This chain uses TRBV6-6 with TRBJ2-7; tentatively, D is TRBD1 or TRBD2 (5 bases each). In nucleotides, the CDR3 is TGTGCCAGCAGTTATGAGGGACGGCCAGGAAACGAGCAGTACTTC. Translated, it gives CASSYEGRPGNEQYF.